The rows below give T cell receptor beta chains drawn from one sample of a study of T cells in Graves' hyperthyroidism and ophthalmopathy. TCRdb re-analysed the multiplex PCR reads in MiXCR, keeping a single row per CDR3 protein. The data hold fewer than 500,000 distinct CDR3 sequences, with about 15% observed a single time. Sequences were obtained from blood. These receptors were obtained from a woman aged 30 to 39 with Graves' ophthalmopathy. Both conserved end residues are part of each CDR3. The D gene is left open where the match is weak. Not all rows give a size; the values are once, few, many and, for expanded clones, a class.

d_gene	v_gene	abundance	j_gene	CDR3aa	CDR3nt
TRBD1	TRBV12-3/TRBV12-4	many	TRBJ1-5	CASSVRQGDQPQHF	TGTGCCAGCAGTGTGAGACAGGGCGATCAGCCCCAGCATTTT
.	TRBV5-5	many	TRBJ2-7	CASSLSTGRPEQYF	TGTGCCAGCAGCTTGAGCACAGGGCGGCCGGAGCAGTACTTC
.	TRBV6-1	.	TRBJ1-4	CASSEGAQGYEKLFF	TGTGCCAGCAGTGAAGGGGCCCAGGGATATGAAAAACTGTTTTTT
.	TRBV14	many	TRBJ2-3	CASSQAALDGAQYF	TGTGCCAGCAGCCAAGCGGCCTTGGACGGCGCGCAGTATTTT
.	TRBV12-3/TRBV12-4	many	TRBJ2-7	CATGEQGGEQYF	TGTGCCACGGGGGAACAGGGTGGGGAGCAGTACTTC
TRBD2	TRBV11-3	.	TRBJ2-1	CASSLSGSGYNEQFF	TGTGCCAGCAGTCTTAGCGGGAGTGGCTACAATGAGCAGTTCTTC
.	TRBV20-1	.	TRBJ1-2	CSARDFSPYGYTF	TGCAGTGCTAGAGATTTCTCTCCCTATGGCTACACCTTC
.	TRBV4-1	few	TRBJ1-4	CASSHWPYGLVTNEKLFF	TGCGCCAGCAGCCACTGGCCCTATGGTTTGGTAACTAATGAAAAACTGTTTTTT
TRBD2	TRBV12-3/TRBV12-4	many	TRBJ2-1	CASRGREDEQFF	TGTGCCAGCAGAGGGAGGGAAGATGAGCAGTTCTTC
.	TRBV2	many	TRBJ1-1	CASREGSGAFF	TGTGCCAGCAGGGAAGGGAGTGGGGCTTTCTTT
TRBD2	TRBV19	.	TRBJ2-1	CASNHERGGRYEQFF	TGTGCCAGTAACCACGAGCGGGGGGGCCGATATGAGCAGTTCTTC
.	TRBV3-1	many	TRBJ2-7	CASSQDTLAERGQYF	TGTGCCAGCAGCCAAGACACATTGGCCGAACGGGGGCAGTACTTC
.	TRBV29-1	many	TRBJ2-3	CSVEEGLAATDTQYF	TGCAGCGTTGAAGAAGGGTTAGCGGCAACAGATACGCAGTATTTT
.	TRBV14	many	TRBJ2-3	CASSALGLGTQYF	TGTGCCAGCAGCGCACTAGGTCTTGGCACGCAGTATTTT
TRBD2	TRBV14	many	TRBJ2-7	CASSQPLAGGLFDEQYF	TGTGCCAGCAGCCAACCCCTAGCGGGGGGGCTTTTCGACGAGCAGTACTTC
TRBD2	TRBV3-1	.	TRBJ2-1	CASSIPRGVGNEQFF	TGTGCCAGCAGTATCCCACGGGGGGTAGGTAATGAGCAGTTCTTC
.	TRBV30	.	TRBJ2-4	CAWSSGKTIQYF	TGCGCCTGGAGTTCAGGCAAAACCATTCAGTACTTC
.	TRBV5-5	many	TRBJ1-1	CASSLGDLTEAFF	TGTGCCAGCAGCTTAGGGGATCTTACTGAAGCTTTCTTT
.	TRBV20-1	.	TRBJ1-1	CSAGPPGLNTEAFF	TGCAGTGCCGGTCCCCCGGGTTTGAACACTGAAGCTTTCTTT
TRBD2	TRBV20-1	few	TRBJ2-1	CSAIRGGPNEQFF	TGCAGTGCTATCCGGGGGGGGCCAAATGAGCAGTTCTTC
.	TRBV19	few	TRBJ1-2	CASSLLGAGSGYTF	TGTGCCAGTAGCCTACTTGGGGCAGGGAGTGGCTACACCTTC
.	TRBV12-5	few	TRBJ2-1	CASGPRVNSYNEQFF	TGTGCTAGTGGGCCTCGGGTGAATTCCTACAATGAGCAGTTCTTC
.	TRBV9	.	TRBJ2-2	CASSVEGNAGELFF	TGTGCCAGCAGCGTTGAGGGAAACGCCGGGGAGCTGTTTTTT
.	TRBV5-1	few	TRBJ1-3	CASSPGSFGGNTIYF	TGCGCCAGCAGCCCCGGTTCTTTTGGAGGAAACACCATATATTTT
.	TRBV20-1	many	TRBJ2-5	CSAPRGTGQETQYF	TGCAGTGCTCCTCGGGGGACGGGCCAAGAGACCCAGTACTTC
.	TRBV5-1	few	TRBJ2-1	CASSFGGYYNEQFF	TGCGCCAGCAGCTTTGGGGGGTACTACAATGAGCAGTTCTTC
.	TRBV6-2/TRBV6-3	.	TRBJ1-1	CASGSRGSNGFF	TGTGCCAGCGGCTCGCGGGGGTCTAACGGTTTCTTT
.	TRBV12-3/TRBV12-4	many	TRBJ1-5	CASSLGREGWQPQHF	TGTGCCAGCAGTTTAGGGCGGGAGGGTTGGCAGCCCCAGCATTTT
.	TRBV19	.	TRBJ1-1	CASRQTGRRSEAFF	TGTGCCAGTAGGCAAACAGGGAGGAGGTCTGAAGCTTTCTTT
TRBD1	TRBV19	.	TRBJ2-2	CASSGTGGPGELFF	TGTGCCAGTTCCGGGACAGGGGGCCCCGGGGAGCTGTTTTTT
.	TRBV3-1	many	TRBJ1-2	CASSQEVEVGGYTF	TGTGCCAGCAGCCAAGAGGTCGAAGTGGGTGGCTACACCTTC
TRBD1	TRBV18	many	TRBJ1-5	CASSPLSGGSNQPQHF	TGTGCCAGCTCACCATTGTCAGGGGGTAGCAATCAGCCCCAGCATTTT
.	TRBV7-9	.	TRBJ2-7	CASSDYRVSSYEQYF	TGTGCCAGCAGCGATTACAGGGTAAGCTCCTACGAGCAGTACTTC
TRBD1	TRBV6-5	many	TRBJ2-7	CASSYSYTGVWEQYF	TGTGCCAGCAGTTACTCCTATACAGGGGTATGGGAGCAGTACTTC
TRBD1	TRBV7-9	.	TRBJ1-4	CVSSPSGQVNEKLFF	TGTGTCAGCAGCCCTTCGGGACAGGTTAATGAAAAACTGTTTTTT
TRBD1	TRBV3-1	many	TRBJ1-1	CASKWTGTGTEAFF	TGTGCCAGCAAATGGACAGGGACGGGCACTGAAGCTTTCTTT
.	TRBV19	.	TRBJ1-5	CASSMGQDQPQHF	TGTGCCAGTAGTATGGGGCAGGATCAGCCCCAGCATTTT
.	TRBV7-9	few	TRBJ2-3	CASSLKQADTQYF	TGTGCCAGCAGCCTAAAGCAGGCAGATACGCAGTATTTT
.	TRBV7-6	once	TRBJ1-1	CASSPLSVGTEAFF	TGTGCCAGCAGCCCCCTCAGCGTTGGCACTGAAGCTTTCTTT
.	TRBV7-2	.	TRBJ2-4	CASSTPGTYQNIQYF	TGTGCCAGCAGCACCCCCGGGACCTACCAAAACATTCAGTACTTC